Given below is one TCR beta chain in context. The PCR employed 60 Vbeta primers together with 13 Jbeta primers. Libraries were prepared by immunoSEQ multiplex PCR; TCRdb keeps only in-frame clonotypes and omits some of them. The sample comprises 150,000 to 200,000 clones, nearly 80% of which are singletons, and about 6% rests with the top ten. The sample belongs to a study of cytomegalovirus exposure and HLA in healthy donors. Deletions cut 7 bases from V and 7 bases from J, with 19 bases between. The CDR3 covers 14 residues. Germline V CDR1 and CDR2: MNHEY, SVGAGI. Sample: PBMCs. The receptor comes from a woman under 40 in good health and CMV-seropositive. This sequence joins TRBV6-5 and TRBJ1-2; no clear D. The CDR3 here is CASIQLGAQGGYTF. The CDR3 nucleotides are TGTGCCAGCATACAATTGGGCGCTCAAGGTGGCTACACCTTC.